Below, 8 T cell receptor beta chains from the same sample are listed, as sequenced in a study of blood T cell repertoires in COVID-19. TCRdb keeps only in-frame clones here, not all; method: immunoSEQ multiplex PCR. Here the sample spans fewer than 350,000 clones, 70% to 90% being singletons. The sequencing input was PBMCs or T cells enriched from blood (not recorded which). The receptor source for this set is a woman aged 40 to 50 who had recovered from COVID-19.

The chain combines TRBV4-2 with TRBJ2-3, with a weak D call TRBD2 (5 bases). Trimming pared 0 bases from V and 5 bases from J, leaving 12 bases between. The CDR3 length is 15 residues. Germline V gene data show CDR1 as LGHNA and CDR2 as YNFKEQ. The CDR3 DNA reads TGTGCCAGCAGCCAAGAGAACCCCCGGGGAGATACGCAGTATTTT. Its protein is CASSQENPRGDTQYF.

The chain links TRBV28 to TRBJ1-2; 7 bases map to TRBD1. CDR1 is MDHEN, CDR2 SYDVKM, per germline. The CDR3 spans 11 residues. The V and J ends lost 11 bases and 4 bases, in that order; junction bases with no gene match: 4. CDR3 residues: CAARDSYGYTF. DNA of the CDR3: TGTGCCGCCAGGGACAGCTATGGCTACACCTTC.

The rearrangement joins TRBV21-1 to TRBJ2-7; TRBD1, as called in the table, went unchecked against the DNA. TRBV21-1 constitutes a pseudogene. The CDR3 length is 15 residues. CDR3 loop: CASRDRGRSSYEQYF. As DNA, the CDR3 is TGTGCCAGCAGGGACAGGGGAAGAAGCTCCTACGAGCAGTACTTC.

This rearrangement joins TRBV7-9 to TRBJ2-7; 7 bases line up with TRBD2. This CDR3 has 14 residues. CDR1 is SEHNR and CDR2 is FQNEAQ in the germline V gene (reference sequence). The junction had 4 bases not matched to a gene; V was cut back by 3 bases and J by 2 bases. As DNA, the CDR3 is TGTGCCAGCAGCTTGGGGGGGAGTGCCTACGAGCAGTACTTC. It yields the protein CASSLGGSAYEQYF. Using reference TRBV7-9 and TRBJ2-7 for the parts outside the CDR3, the full variable domain is DTGVSQNPRHKITKRGQNVTFRCDPISEHNRLYWYRQTLGQGPEFLTYFQNEAQLEKSRLLSDRFSAERPKGSFSTLEIQRTEQGDSAMYLCASSLGGSAYEQYFGPGTRLTVT.

Written as DNA, the CDR3 is TGTGCCAGCACTGCGGGACTAGCGGGTAATGAGCAGTTCTTC. This gives the protein CASTAGLAGNEQFF. The chain combines TRBV7-2 with TRBJ2-1; 12 bases align to TRBD2. This CDR3 has 14 amino acids. The J segment lost 7 bases and the V segment lost 7 bases, leaving 5 bases of the junction unmatched. Per the germline V gene, CDR1 is SGHTA and CDR2 is FQGNSA.

The J gene is TRBJ1-3, the V gene TRBV15; D is unclear. This CDR3 has 16 residues. The germline gives CDR1 LNHNV, CDR2 YYDKDF (reference sequence). Trimming took off 0 bases at V and 2 bases at J, with 11 bases between the two ends. This chain's CDR3 is CATSRDGIQAGNTIYF. CDR3 sequence (DNA): TGTGCCACCAGCAGAGATGGAATTCAGGCTGGAAACACCATATATTTT.

The rearrangement uses TRBV27 and TRBJ1-1, with 7 bases identical to TRBD1. The germline gives CDR1 MNHEY, CDR2 SMNVEV (reference sequence). CDR3 length equals 15 residues. The V segment lost 5 bases and the J segment 5 bases; nucleotides outside the gene matches: 11. CDR3 sequence reads: CASSRDRVVNTEAFF. The CDR3 DNA reads as TGTGCCAGCAGTAGAGACAGGGTCGTTAATACTGAAGCTTTCTTT.

The CDR3 is CASSTGPTGSARGGATNEKLFF. The DNA of the CDR3 is TGTGCCAGCAGCACAGGCCCGACAGGGAGTGCGAGGGGTGGTGCAACTAATGAAAAACTGTTTTTT. The J gene is TRBJ1-4, the V gene TRBV28; 7 positions match TRBD1. The CDR3 extends over 22 amino acids. J lost 0 bases, V lost 6 bases, and 25 bases had no gene match. Germline CDR1 MDHEN, CDR2 SYDVKM.